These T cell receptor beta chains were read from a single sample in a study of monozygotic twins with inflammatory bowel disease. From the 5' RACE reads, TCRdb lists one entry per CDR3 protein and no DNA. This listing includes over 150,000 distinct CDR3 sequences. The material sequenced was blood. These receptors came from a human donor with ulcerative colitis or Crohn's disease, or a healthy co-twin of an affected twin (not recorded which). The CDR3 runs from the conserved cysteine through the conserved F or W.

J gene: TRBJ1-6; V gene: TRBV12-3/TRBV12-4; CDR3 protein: CASSPDRALGLYNSPLHF
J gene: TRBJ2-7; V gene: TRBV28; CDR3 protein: CAIGLEERGYEQYF
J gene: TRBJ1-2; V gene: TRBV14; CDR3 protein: CASSGWRSYGYTF
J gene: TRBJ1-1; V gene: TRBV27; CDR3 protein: CASSPRRGNTEAFF
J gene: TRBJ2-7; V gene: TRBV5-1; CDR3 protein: CASCGGSRSYEQYF
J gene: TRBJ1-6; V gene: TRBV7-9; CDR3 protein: CASILGGGDTLSPLHF
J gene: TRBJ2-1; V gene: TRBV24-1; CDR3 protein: CATSDRNGGGGEQFF
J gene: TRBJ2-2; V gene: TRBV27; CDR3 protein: CASSHLSGELFF
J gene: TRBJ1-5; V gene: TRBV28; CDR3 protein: CASSVTGTNQPQHF
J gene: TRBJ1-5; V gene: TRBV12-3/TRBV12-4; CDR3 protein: CASKQGQVNQPQHF
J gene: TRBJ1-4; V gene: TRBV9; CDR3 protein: CASSAGSNEKLFF
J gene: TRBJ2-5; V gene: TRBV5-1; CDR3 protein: CASSLARGKRETQYF
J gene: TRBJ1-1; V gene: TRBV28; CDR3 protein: CASSLKLTEAFF
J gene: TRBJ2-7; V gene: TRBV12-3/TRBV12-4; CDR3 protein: CASSLDRGRDF
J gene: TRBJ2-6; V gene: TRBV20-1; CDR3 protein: CSAPKDRSGINVLTF
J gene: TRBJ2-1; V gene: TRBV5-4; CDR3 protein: CASSWLAGNEQFF
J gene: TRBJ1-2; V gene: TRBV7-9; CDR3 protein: CASSLAGERGTYGYTF
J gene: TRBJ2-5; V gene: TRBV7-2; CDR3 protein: CASSLNFRYSETQYF
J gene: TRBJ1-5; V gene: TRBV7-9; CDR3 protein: CASSLGGGYQPQHF
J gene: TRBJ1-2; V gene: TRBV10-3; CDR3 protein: CAIGTPYQANYGYTF
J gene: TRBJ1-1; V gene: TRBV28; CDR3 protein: CASRDRDTPSNTEAFF
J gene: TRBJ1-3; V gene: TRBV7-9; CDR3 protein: CASSSRTGAGNTIYF
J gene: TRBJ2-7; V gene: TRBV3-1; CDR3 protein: CASSHPGLSYEQYF
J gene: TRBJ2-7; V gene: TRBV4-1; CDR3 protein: CASSQGLLAESTSYEQYF
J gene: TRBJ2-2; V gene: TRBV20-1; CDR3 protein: CSASYVVPGELFF
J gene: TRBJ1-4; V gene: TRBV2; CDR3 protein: CASREPLRANEKLFF
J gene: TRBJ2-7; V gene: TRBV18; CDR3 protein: CASSQQHRYEQYF
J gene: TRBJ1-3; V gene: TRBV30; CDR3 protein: CAWSARVSGNTIYF